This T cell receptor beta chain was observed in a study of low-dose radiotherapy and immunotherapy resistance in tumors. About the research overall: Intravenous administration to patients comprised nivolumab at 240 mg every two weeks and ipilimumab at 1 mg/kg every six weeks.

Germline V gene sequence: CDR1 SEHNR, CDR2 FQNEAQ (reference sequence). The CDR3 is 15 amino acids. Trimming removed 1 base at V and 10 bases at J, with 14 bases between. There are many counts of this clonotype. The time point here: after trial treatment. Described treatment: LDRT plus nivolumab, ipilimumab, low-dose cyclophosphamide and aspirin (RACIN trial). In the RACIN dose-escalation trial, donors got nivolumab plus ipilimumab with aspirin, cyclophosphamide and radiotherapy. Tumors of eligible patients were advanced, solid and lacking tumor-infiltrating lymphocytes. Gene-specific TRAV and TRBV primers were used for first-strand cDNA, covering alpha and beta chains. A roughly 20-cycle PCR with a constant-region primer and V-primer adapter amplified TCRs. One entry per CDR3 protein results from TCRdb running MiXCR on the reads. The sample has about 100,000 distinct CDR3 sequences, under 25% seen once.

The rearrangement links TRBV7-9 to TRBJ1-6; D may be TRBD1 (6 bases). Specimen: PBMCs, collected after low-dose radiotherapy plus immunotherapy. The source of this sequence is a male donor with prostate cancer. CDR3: CASSLEGGARSPLHF. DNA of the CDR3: TGTGCCAGCAGCTTAGAGGGGGGCGCTCGCTCACCCCTCCACTTT.